The rows below give T cell receptor beta chains drawn from one sample of a study of human T cells and chemical hapten exposure. TCRdb recomputed calls from the RACE reads with MiXCR, one row per CDR3 protein. The data contain 80,000 to 100,000 distinct CDR3 sequences, approximately 8.2% of them singletons. Input material: whole blood. Receptors originate from a female donor in good health. Some clones in this sample may be carry-over from other donors' samples. Both conserved end residues are part of each CDR3.

TRBJ2-1,TRBV28,CASSPLSGDINEQFF
TRBJ2-1,TRBV28,CASSSPGLGYNEQFF
TRBJ2-3,TRBV27,CASNRQGTDTQYF
TRBJ2-7,TRBV29-1,CSAQGGQYEQYF
TRBJ2-7,TRBV7-3,CASTDPKAYEQYF
TRBJ2-7,TRBV5-6,CASSVDYHYEQYF
TRBJ2-7,TRBV20-1,CSASLLEPYEQYF
TRBJ1-5,TRBV29-1,CSVGFGNNQPQHF
TRBJ2-7,TRBV20-1,CSARLLASRDEQYF
TRBJ2-4,TRBV2,CATSDRAKNIQYF
TRBJ2-7,TRBV20-1,CSARDPSTGTYEQYF
TRBJ2-1,TRBV5-5,CASSLWSRVYEQFF
TRBJ2-3,TRBV6-6,CASSIAGLAGGLRTLTDTQYF
TRBJ2-7,TRBV7-2,CASSLVGVGDYEQYF
TRBJ2-1,TRBV11-2,CASSLIFSASGKGNEQFF
TRBJ2-3,TRBV28,CASSPQSTAVPDTQYF
TRBJ1-2,TRBV28,CASSLWGSRLGTYGYTF
TRBJ1-2,TRBV28,CASSQPLWRGGGYTF
TRBJ2-1,TRBV6-5,CASSYSRRREQFF
TRBJ2-7,TRBV4-2,CASSQDRVYEQYF
TRBJ2-3,TRBV2,CASSVQATDTQYF
TRBJ1-1,TRBV7-9,CASSLWQGHTEAFF
TRBJ2-2,TRBV29-1,CSVEVARGPSGELFF
TRBJ2-3,TRBV28,CASSRKPGSTDMQYF
TRBJ2-1,TRBV20-1,CSARQLAGGNEQFF
TRBJ2-7,TRBV28,CASSFTPGFQRGEQYF
TRBJ2-1,TRBV30,CAWLTTGDNEQFF
TRBJ1-4,TRBV20-1,CSARERREKLFF
TRBJ1-5,TRBV4-1,CASSQERVRQPQHF
TRBJ1-1,TRBV5-5,CASSFSSRAGEAFF
TRBJ2-1,TRBV7-3,CASSQGTSGNNEQFF
TRBJ2-5,TRBV20-1,CSAPRAGEVKTQYF
TRBJ1-2,TRBV5-6,CASSWGERGTF
TRBJ2-1,TRBV9,CASSPLIGGYNEQFF
TRBJ2-4,TRBV6-6,CASNPDSGRNIQYF
TRBJ2-6,TRBV10-2,CASISGANVLTF
TRBJ2-1,TRBV18,CASSPPGKSEQFF
TRBJ1-4,TRBV27,CASSLSLGAANEKLFF
TRBJ2-5,TRBV3-1,CASSQDFQDQETQYF
TRBJ2-5,TRBV5-4,CASSLAGAGETQYF
TRBJ2-2,TRBV6-5,CASSSGGTGELFF
TRBJ1-2,TRBV20-1,CSASPIHSNYGYTF
TRBJ2-7,TRBV28,CASTAAYRGDAQYF
TRBJ2-1,TRBV11-1,CASSLGLAGSGHEQFF
TRBJ2-1,TRBV7-2,CASSLSGLREQFF
TRBJ1-1,TRBV12-3/TRBV12-4,CASSFRDRATEAFF
TRBJ2-3,TRBV20-1,CSANSGSINTDTQYF
TRBJ1-4,TRBV5-5,CASSVGQRFEKLFF
TRBJ2-1,TRBV7-9,CASSPPGRAEKGNEQFF
TRBJ1-5,TRBV6-2/TRBV6-3,CASSRRDTGQPQHF
TRBJ1-2,TRBV7-8,CASSVLPGQRNYGYTF
TRBJ2-7,TRBV20-1,CSAHRDRVPYEQYF
TRBJ2-3,TRBV4-3,CASSVRVPDTQYF
TRBJ2-7,TRBV3-1,CASSQFEGYEQYF
TRBJ2-3,TRBV24-1,CATSDLWTGDTQYF
TRBJ1-1,TRBV25-1,CASSEWGGKNTEAFF
TRBJ2-7,TRBV25-1,CASSGLAGGYEQYF
TRBJ2-5,TRBV29-1,CSVEGQGPGGGKETQYF
TRBJ2-1,TRBV28,CASSLWGGTYNEQFF
TRBJ1-4,TRBV6-6,CASIGAGGANEKLFF